This T cell receptor beta chain is from a study of cytomegalovirus exposure and HLA in healthy donors. General observations from the study: Earlier analysis looked at TCR beta V segments, and most were productive about 90% or about 30% of the time. The investigators catalogued 160 or so TCR beta chains as cytomegalovirus-associated. Highly shared variants forming one cluster were likely a sequencing artifact.

PCR primers comprised 60 Vbeta and 13 Jbeta primers. Measured with immunoSEQ multiplex PCR; TCRdb has only the in-frame clones, and not every one. The table has about 110,000 clones, 55% to 75% seen once. Remarks on this clone: The antigen remains undetermined.

This clonotype originated in a man aged 25 to 45 in good health and CMV-seropositive. The specimen sequenced was PBMCs.

The CDR3 bases are TGTGCCAGCAGCGGGACAGAGAACACTGAAGCTTTCTTT. Its protein product is CASSGTENTEAFF. The chain combines TRBV6-1 with TRBJ1-1; 7 bases line up with TRBD1. Germline-derived CDR1 and CDR2 are MNHNS and SASEGT. The J segment lost 1 base and the V segment lost 6 bases, leaving 2 bases of the junction unmatched. This CDR3 comprises 13 residues.